A selection of T cell receptor beta chains follows, all from one sample in a study of CD8 T cells in Susac syndrome. TCRdb itself ran the immunoSEQ multiplex PCR reads through MiXCR, one entry per CDR3 protein. Of 200,000 to 250,000 distinct CDR3 sequences in the sample, approximately 95% are singletons; the top ten hold roughly 0.1%. Sequencing was done on a sample of CD4+ T cells from PBMCs. These receptors were obtained from a human donor with multiple sclerosis. CDR3s include the opening cysteine and the closing phenylalanine or tryptophan. The order of the fields is J gene, V gene, D gene, CDR3 protein. A D gene is named only where the DNA matches it firmly.

>TRBJ2-1|TRBV4-1|NA
CASSQESSGLYNEQFF
>TRBJ2-7|TRBV6-5|TRBD1
CASRGTGTYEQYF
>TRBJ2-7|TRBV5-4|TRBD2
CASSSSSGSPTYEQYF
>TRBJ2-1|TRBV20-1|TRBD2
CSAPNMYGLAKSNEQFF
>TRBJ2-4|TRBV3-1|TRBD1
CASSQLGTGENIQYF
>TRBJ1-2|TRBV29-1|NA
CSVDVGGYTF
>TRBJ2-1|TRBV20-1|TRBD2
CSAPNGLAGGQQFF
>TRBJ2-6|TRBV19|NA
CASSKLGSGANVLTF
>TRBJ1-2|TRBV12-3/TRBV12-4|NA
CASSLSSRSSGYTF
>TRBJ2-1|TRBV5-1|TRBD2
CASSFASGGSYNEQFF
>TRBJ2-1|TRBV12-5|NA
CASGLAAGKFF
>TRBJ1-1|TRBV7-9|NA
CASSLAGRSTEAFF
>TRBJ2-1|TRBV9|NA
CASSVASTYNEQFF
>TRBJ1-1|TRBV27|NA
CASSVRLSTEAFF
>TRBJ2-6|TRBV19|NA
CATTQGSGANVLTF
>TRBJ2-1|TRBV9|NA
CASSVDLAYNEQFF
>TRBJ2-7|TRBV5-6|NA
CASSYRPFAEQYF
>TRBJ2-5|TRBV6-5|TRBD2
CASSYSRASGGRQETQYF
>TRBJ2-5|TRBV20-1|TRBD2
CSAHTRLAAQETQYF
>TRBJ2-5|TRBV3-1|NA
CASSQEYSGRQTQYF
>TRBJ2-3|TRBV15|NA
CATSRGDPSTDTQYF
>NA|TRBV20-1|NA
CSASPGLAQFF
>TRBJ2-7|TRBV20-1|NA
CSAPTVSGYEQYF
>TRBJ2-1|TRBV20-1|NA
CSAHPDRTRVYNEQFF
>TRBJ1-2|TRBV18|NA
CASSPDIRYGYTF
>TRBJ2-1|TRBV12-3/TRBV12-4|NA
CASSYREHEQFF